A selection of T cell receptor beta chains follows, all from one sample in a study of long-term antiretroviral therapy in people with HIV. Produced via immunoSEQ multiplex PCR; TCRdb's table is partial and in-frame only. The repertoire consists of around 13,000 clones, with 88% occurring once and the leading ten covering roughly 21%. The sample consisted of unsorted PBMCs, taken 2.1 years after starting antiretroviral therapy. These receptors were taken from a woman between 40 and 55 years old with HIV. The CDR3 runs from the conserved cysteine through the conserved F or W. D genes are given only for firm matches. The size field is filled for only some rows; it gives once, few, many or a size class.

size: -
length: 15
V: TRBV7-9
D: TRBD2
J: TRBJ2-7
DNA: TGTGCCAGCAGCTTAGCAGGCGGGGGAGATTACGAGCAGTACTTC
CDR3: CASSLAGGGDYEQYF

size: -
length: 13
V: TRBV19
D: -
J: TRBJ2-5
DNA: TGTGCCAGTCTCCCTTCGGGAGAAGAGACCCAGTACTTC
CDR3: CASLPSGEETQYF

size: -
length: 16
V: TRBV18
D: TRBD1
J: TRBJ2-7
DNA: TGTGCCAGCTCACCACCTACAGGGGGCCCGACCTACGAGCAGTACTTC
CDR3: CASSPPTGGPTYEQYF

size: -
length: 16
V: TRBV15
D: TRBD1
J: TRBJ1-5
DNA: TGTGCCACCAGCAGAGATTCCGGACAGGGTCGCCAGCCCCAGCATTTT
CDR3: CATSRDSGQGRQPQHF

size: -
length: 11
V: TRBV20-1
D: -
J: TRBJ1-1
DNA: TGCAGTGCTAGAGTTCACGCTGAAGCTTTCTTT
CDR3: CSARVHAEAFF

size: few
length: 14
V: TRBV5-4
D: TRBD2
J: TRBJ2-5
DNA: TGTGCCAGCAGCTCAGCGGGGGGGCCAGAGACCCAGTACTTC
CDR3: CASSSAGGPETQYF

size: -
length: 12
V: TRBV9
D: -
J: TRBJ2-1
DNA: TGTGCCAGCAGCGTAGACAGGGAGATGCAGTTCTTC
CDR3: CASSVDREMQFF

size: -
length: 21
V: TRBV4-3
D: TRBD1
J: TRBJ1-1
DNA: TGCGCCAGCAGCCAAACCTTCTTTACGGGGACAGGGGGAATGGATGGAACTGAAGCTTTCTTT
CDR3: CASSQTFFTGTGGMDGTEAFF

size: -
length: 13
V: TRBV30
D: -
J: TRBJ1-5
DNA: TGTGCCTGGAGTGTAAAAGGCAATCAGCCCCAGCATTTT
CDR3: CAWSVKGNQPQHF

size: -
length: 20
V: TRBV4-3
D: TRBD1
J: TRBJ2-1
DNA: TGCGCCAGCAGCCAAGAGAGCCCCTACCGGGACAGGGTCTCCTACAATGAGCAGTTCTTC
CDR3: CASSQESPYRDRVSYNEQFF

size: -
length: 16
V: TRBV19
D: TRBD1
J: TRBJ2-6
DNA: TGTGCCAGTAGTGAGACAGGGGACCCTGGGGCCAACGTCCTGACTTTC
CDR3: CASSETGDPGANVLTF

size: -
length: 12
V: TRBV2
D: -
J: TRBJ1-1
DNA: TGTGCCAGCAGCGAAGACCGGGCCAAGGCTTTCTTT
CDR3: CASSEDRAKAFF

size: -
length: 13
V: TRBV6-5
D: TRBD1
J: TRBJ1-2
DNA: TGTGCCAGCAGTTCGGGACAGGCCTATGGCTACACCTTC
CDR3: CASSSGQAYGYTF

size: few
length: 15
V: TRBV5-6
D: -
J: TRBJ1-2
DNA: TGTGCCAGCAGCTTAGAATCTCGGCAGGGGTTCGGCTACACCTTC
CDR3: CASSLESRQGFGYTF

size: -
length: 14
V: TRBV2
D: -
J: TRBJ1-4
DNA: TGTGCCAGCAGTGAATTGGGAAAGGGTGAAAAACTGTTTTTT
CDR3: CASSELGKGEKLFF

size: -
length: 12
V: TRBV29-1
D: TRBD1
J: TRBJ1-5
DNA: TGCAGCGTGGGAGGGGGCTATGGGCCCCAGCATTTT
CDR3: CSVGGGYGPQHF

size: -
length: 14
V: TRBV2
D: TRBD1
J: TRBJ2-5
DNA: TGTGCCAGCAGCCTCGGACAGGGTGTGTTGACCCAGTACTTC
CDR3: CASSLGQGVLTQYF

size: -
length: 16
V: TRBV25-1
D: TRBD1
J: TRBJ2-2
DNA: TGTGCCAGCCGCCCCCCGGGACAGGGGGCAACCGGGGAGCTGTTTTTT
CDR3: CASRPPGQGATGELFF

size: -
length: 13
V: TRBV7-2
D: -
J: TRBJ2-2
DNA: TGTGCCAGCAGCTTAGGGAACACCGGGGAGCTGTTTTTT
CDR3: CASSLGNTGELFF

size: -
length: 15
V: TRBV7-9
D: -
J: TRBJ2-7
DNA: TGTGCCAGCAGCTGGGCGGCAGGGGGGTCCTACGAGCAGTACTTC
CDR3: CASSWAAGGSYEQYF

size: -
length: 14
V: TRBV6-1
D: -
J: TRBJ1-6
DNA: TGTGCCAGCAGTAGGGACGTCAATAATTCACCCCTCCACTTT
CDR3: CASSRDVNNSPLHF

size: few
length: 13
V: TRBV4-1
D: -
J: TRBJ1-1
DNA: TGCGCCAGCAGCCAATTGGGGGGCACTGAAGCTTTCTTT
CDR3: CASSQLGGTEAFF

size: once
length: 17
V: TRBV27
D: TRBD2
J: TRBJ2-1
DNA: TGTGCCAGCAGTTTACCGGCTCCTAGCGGGGTATACAATGAGCAGTTCTTC
CDR3: CASSLPAPSGVYNEQFF

size: -
length: 13
V: TRBV25-1
D: -
J: TRBJ1-2
DNA: TGTGCCAGCAGTGAATCCAAAAACTATGGCTACACCTTC
CDR3: CASSESKNYGYTF

size: -
length: 12
V: TRBV6-6
D: -
J: TRBJ1-2
DNA: TGTGCCAGCAGCCCGGGACCGGATGGCTACACCTTC
CDR3: CASSPGPDGYTF

size: -
length: 15
V: TRBV4-3
D: -
J: TRBJ2-2
DNA: TGCGCCAGCAGCCAAGAGATGGCGAACACCGGGGAGCTGTTTTTT
CDR3: CASSQEMANTGELFF

size: -
length: 15
V: TRBV2
D: -
J: TRBJ2-5
DNA: TGTGCCAGCAGACTAAGGACCGGGGGCCAAGAGACCCAGTACTTC
CDR3: CASRLRTGGQETQYF

size: -
length: 15
V: TRBV4-1
D: -
J: TRBJ1-1
DNA: TGCGCCAGCAGCCCAGGGCGGGGGGGAAAGGCTGAAGCTTTCTTT
CDR3: CASSPGRGGKAEAFF

size: -
length: 13
V: TRBV7-9
D: TRBD1
J: TRBJ1-2
DNA: TGTGCCAGCAGGTTACAGGGGATGGATGGCTACACCTTC
CDR3: CASRLQGMDGYTF

size: once
length: 12
V: TRBV5-1
D: -
J: TRBJ2-7
DNA: TGCGCCAGCAGCTTACAGGGCTACGAGCAGTACTTC
CDR3: CASSLQGYEQYF

size: -
length: 16
V: TRBV5-1
D: -
J: TRBJ2-1
DNA: TGCGCCAGCAGGTCCGGGGCCGCAACCCCCTCGGGTGAGCAGTTCTTC
CDR3: CASRSGAATPSGEQFF

size: once
length: 14
V: TRBV6-1
D: -
J: TRBJ1-2
DNA: TGTGCCAGCAGTAGAAACAGGGAGGACTATGGCTACACCTTC
CDR3: CASSRNREDYGYTF

size: -
length: 12
V: TRBV10-3
D: -
J: TRBJ2-2
DNA: TGTGCCACCAGTACAAATCCCGGGGAGCTGTTTTTT
CDR3: CATSTNPGELFF

size: once
length: 17
V: TRBV10-3
D: -
J: TRBJ1-6
DNA: TGTGCCATCAGTGAGTCCTTCCCAGGCACCTATAATTCACCCCTCCACTTT
CDR3: CAISESFPGTYNSPLHF

size: -
length: 12
V: TRBV6-5
D: -
J: TRBJ1-2
DNA: TGTGCCAGCAGTTCGGGGAGGTACGGCTACACCTTC
CDR3: CASSSGRYGYTF

size: -
length: 13
V: TRBV11-3
D: -
J: TRBJ1-2
DNA: TGTGCCAGCAGCTTGGCGAATTTATATGGCTACACCTTC
CDR3: CASSLANLYGYTF

size: -
length: 18
V: TRBV15
D: TRBD2
J: TRBJ2-1
DNA: TGTGCCACCAGCAGAGATTTAAACGCGGGGGGGCCAGACAATGAGCAGTTCTTC
CDR3: CATSRDLNAGGPDNEQFF

size: -
length: 16
V: TRBV11-2
D: -
J: TRBJ2-2
DNA: TGTGCCAGCAGCAACCGAAAGGGGGAATTCACCGGGGAGCTGTTTTTT
CDR3: CASSNRKGEFTGELFF

size: -
length: 12
V: TRBV6-6
D: -
J: TRBJ1-2
DNA: TGTGCCAGCAGTTACGGCCGGGAGGGCTACACCTTC
CDR3: CASSYGREGYTF

size: -
length: 15
V: TRBV7-9
D: -
J: TRBJ2-1
DNA: TGTGCCAGCAGCCCTCGTGCGGGGTCCTACAATGAGCAGTTCTTC
CDR3: CASSPRAGSYNEQFF

size: -
length: 15
V: TRBV30
D: TRBD2
J: TRBJ2-3
DNA: TGTGCCTGGAGTGAAGGGACTAGCGGGGGGGATACGCAGTATTTT
CDR3: CAWSEGTSGGDTQYF

size: -
length: 16
V: TRBV7-9
D: TRBD1
J: TRBJ1-6
DNA: TGTGCCAGCAGCTTAGCAGGGGGCTTGTTCGATTCACCCCTCCACTTT
CDR3: CASSLAGGLFDSPLHF

size: -
length: 15
V: TRBV11-2
D: -
J: TRBJ2-5
DNA: TGTGCCAGCAGCGGAGGACAGTTACGCCAAGAGACCCAGTACTTC
CDR3: CASSGGQLRQETQYF

size: once
length: 16
V: TRBV7-8
D: -
J: TRBJ2-3
DNA: TGTGCCAGTAGCTTTGCCGGGACAACTGGCACAGATACGCAGTATTTT
CDR3: CASSFAGTTGTDTQYF

size: -
length: 14
V: TRBV6-5
D: -
J: TRBJ1-3
DNA: TGTGCCAGCAGTCCCGGGGGCTCTGGAAACACCATATATTTT
CDR3: CASSPGGSGNTIYF